Described below is a single TCR beta chain sequence and its context. The antigen is not known. These data originate in a study of T cells in Graves' hyperthyroidism and ophthalmopathy. It was RNA transcripts that yielded the amplified TCR beta CDR3 regions. The TCR CDR3 first-round RT-PCR relied on the HTBI primer set. TCRdb processed the multiplex PCR reads anew with MiXCR; each CDR3 protein has one entry. This sample has 200,000 to 250,000 distinct CDR3 sequences, with 16% found just once. General study points: Most thyroid-expanded clonotypes above 0.001 were also found in blood.

The CDR3 is 17 amino acids. CDR1 and CDR2 (germline): MGHRA, YSYEKL. With 2 bases clipped from V and 0 bases from J, the junction kept 4 bases outside the gene matches. The chain carries TRBV4-1 and TRBJ2-3; 11 positions agree with TRBD2. The TCR sequence derives from a woman between 18 and 29 years old with Graves' ophthalmopathy. Sequences were obtained from blood. In nucleotides, the CDR3 is TGCGCCAGCAGCCAACGACTAGCGGGAACTAGCACAGATACGCAGTATTTT. Amino acids: CASSQRLAGTSTDTQYF.